This T cell receptor (beta chain) was sequenced for a study of shared clonotypes between healthy human individuals. Sequencing used immunoSEQ multiplex PCR; TCRdb keeps in-frame clones, though not all of them. The repertoire holds some 2,000,000 clones, with 85% to 95% as singletons. A note on this clone: Antigen: not known.

The germline CDR1 and CDR2 sequences are SNHLY and FYNNEI. This CDR3 is built from 16 residues. V shed 7 bases and J shed 9 bases, with 22 bases lying between them. General observations from the study: Clonotypes not shared had lower generation probabilities than those common to all four donors.

The source of this sequence is a young man in good health. The sample taken for sequencing was naive CD4+ T cells sorted from blood. Subset meaning: CD45RA+ positively selected. The rearrangement joins TRBV2 to TRBJ1-6; D unclear. CDR3: CASIDPWNRASSPLHF. The CDR3 DNA reads as TGTGCCAGCATCGACCCGTGGAATAGGGCAAGTTCACCCCTCCACTTT. The whole variable domain, remainder taken from reference TRBV2 and TRBJ1-6, is EPEVTQTPSHQVTQMGQEVILRCVPISNHLYFYWYRQILGQKVEFLVSFYNNEISEKSEIFDDQFSVERPDGSNFTLKIRSTKLEDSAMYFCASIDPWNRASSPLHFGNGTRLTVT.